This TCR beta chain was captured by sequencing in a study of T cell responses to AZD1222 COVID-19 vaccine. CDR1 and CDR2 (germline): LNHDA, SQIVND (reference sequence). The CDR3 length is 16 residues. V was pared by 8 bases and J by 0 bases, with 17 bases between. Data came from immunoSEQ multiplex PCR; TCRdb stores just in-frame clones and leaves some out. The sample gives 120,000 or so clones, around 81% of which show up once; roughly 4.8% is in the top ten. The sequences come from peripheral blood, collected on day 0 of AZD1222 vaccination. The V call is TRBV19, the J call TRBJ1-5; D may be TRBD1 (6 bases). The receptor was derived from an adult in good health. CDR3 sequence (DNA): TGTGCCAGTGTTCCTGGACAGATTTTTAGCAATCAGCCCCAGCATTTT. It codes for CASVPGQIFSNQPQHF. The full variable domain, completed using reference TRBV19 and TRBJ1-5, is DGGITQSPKYLFRKEGQNVTLSCEQNLNHDAMYWYRQDPGQGLRLIYYSQIVNDFQKGDIAEGYSVSREKKESFPLTVTSAQKNPTAFYLCASVPGQIFSNQPQHFGDGTRLSIL.